The 25 T cell receptor beta chains presented below share a single source sample, sequenced in a study of human T cells and chemical hapten exposure. TCRdb re-called the RACE reads through MiXCR, storing one row per CDR3 protein. The table shows under 200,000 distinct CDR3 sequences, with roughly 15% occurring only once. As for time point: patch test 1, 2 weeks after DPC sensitization. Sample treatment: therapeutic diphenylcyclopropenone sensitization with weekly scalp DPC. The source material was whole blood, sampled in connection with sensitization to the hapten diphenylcyclopropenone (DPC). Every receptor here comes from a woman aged 25 to 45 with alopecia areata. Some clones in this sample may be carry-over from other donors' samples.

This clonotype was detected a few times. The chain recombines TRBV29-1 with TRBJ2-4; D may be TRBD2 (5 bases). Germline values: CDR1 SQVTM, CDR2 ANQGSEA. The CDR3 spans 14 residues. The germline V and J ends were trimmed by 5 bases and 8 bases, with 19 bases remaining between them. The CDR3 DNA reads as TGCAGCGTTCGAGAGGGCGGGTCAATCGACATTCAGTACTTC. Residues: CSVREGGSIDIQYF. Using reference TRBV29-1 and TRBJ2-4 for the parts outside the CDR3, the full variable domain is SAVISQKPSRDICQRGTSLTIQCQVDSQVTMMFWYRQQPGQSLTLIATANQGSEATYESGFVIDKFPISRPNLTFSTLTVSNMSPEDSSIYLCSVREGGSIDIQYFGAGTRLSVL.

The J gene is TRBJ1-1, the V gene TRBV20-1; the D is unclear. Trimming left V 3 bases short and J 3 bases short, with 11 bases between. This CDR3 contains 13 residues. In germline, CDR1 is DFQATT, CDR2 SNEGSKA (reference sequence). CDR3 loop: CSARGVGDTEAFF. The CDR3 coding sequence is TGCAGTGCTAGGGGTGTCGGTGACACTGAAGCTTTCTTT.

This clonotype was recorded a few times. The V and J genes are TRBV20-1 and TRBJ2-5; the match to TRBD1 covers 7 bases. CDR1 DFQATT and CDR2 SNEGSKA come from the germline V gene (reference sequence). Trimming at V came to 3 bases and at J to 5 bases, leaving 6 bases not matched to a gene. The CDR3 is made up of 13 amino acids. CDR3 amino acids: CSASPGGAETQYF. The CDR3 DNA reads as TGCAGTGCTAGCCCAGGGGGAGCGGAGACCCAGTACTTC.

This rearrangement joins TRBV7-2 to TRBJ1-4; 11 bases are shared with TRBD1. The junction had 18 bases not matched to a gene; V was cut back by 5 bases and J by 7 bases. There are 19 residues in the CDR3. Germline loops: CDR1 SGHTA, CDR2 FQGNSA. CDR3 in amino acids: CASSPGRTGGFFKAEKLFF. Here the CDR3 DNA reads TGTGCCAGCAGCCCCGGCCGGACAGGGGGCTTTTTCAAGGCTGAAAAACTGTTTTTT.

About this clonotype: Given a much more abundant clone one base away, this may be a read error. The DNA of the CDR3 is TGTGCCAGGAGCCTTAGGTTTGGACAGGGGAGCACCGGGGAGCTGTTTTTT. Its translation is CARSLRFGQGSTGELFF. V is TRBV7-2 and J is TRBJ2-2; 9 bases are a match to TRBD1. V lost 9 bases and J lost 4; bases outside the gene matches: 15. The CDR3 length is 17 residues. The germline CDR1 and CDR2 sequences are SGHTA and FQGNSA.

The DNA of the CDR3 is TGTGCCAGTAGTGCAACAGACAGGGTGGAAAAACTGTTTTTT. It encodes CASSATDRVEKLFF. The chain is built from TRBV19 and TRBJ1-4, with 7 bases identical to TRBD1. The CDR3 contains 14 residues. The trim removed 5 bases at V and 8 bases at J, leaving 8 bases unmatched. Germline-derived CDR1 and CDR2 are LNHDA and SQIVND (reference sequence).

The rearrangement uses TRBV2 and TRBJ2-3; 13 nucleotides agree with TRBD2. Germline CDR1 SNHLY, CDR2 FYNNEI. The CDR3 runs 16 residues. The junction had 6 bases not matched to a gene; V was cut back by 6 bases and J by 3 bases. The CDR3 sequence is CASSLRTSGGTDTQYF. CDR3 bases: TGTGCCAGCAGCCTAAGGACTAGCGGGGGTACAGATACGCAGTATTTT.

The chain links TRBV6-4 to TRBJ2-2; maybe TRBD2 (6 bases). The length of the CDR3 is 15 residues. The V end lost 0 bases, the J end lost 3 bases, and 8 bases lay between the germline ends. The germline gives CDR1 MRHNA, CDR2 SNTAGT. This CDR3 reads CASSDSTSYTGELFF. The CDR3 bases are TGTGCCAGCAGTGACTCGACTAGTTACACCGGGGAGCTGTTTTTT.

This clonotype was seen a handful of times. The chain carries TRBV29-1 and TRBJ2-5; 9 bases are a match to TRBD1. The CDR3 is 12 amino acids. Germline V gene sequence: CDR1 SQVTM, CDR2 ANQGSEA. The J segment lost 4 bases and the V segment lost 7 bases, leaving 4 bases of the junction unmatched. The CDR3 loop reads CSAWTGVETQYF. DNA for the CDR3: TGCAGCGCCTGGACAGGGGTAGAGACCCAGTACTTC.

The table lists this clonotype with a few counts. The V and J genes are TRBV19 and TRBJ2-2; 10 nucleotides agree with TRBD1. CDR1 LNHDA and CDR2 SQIVND come from the germline V gene (reference sequence). V gave up 9 bases and J gave up 4 bases; unmatched junction bases: 5. This CDR3 region has 14 residues. The CDR3 reads CASKTGGGTGELFF. CDR3 nucleotides: TGTGCCAGCAAGACAGGGGGCGGCACCGGGGAGCTGTTTTTT.

This clonotype was recorded many times. The rearrangement links TRBV29-1 to TRBJ1-1; D unresolved. The CDR3 consists of 13 residues. Germline loops: CDR1 SQVTM, CDR2 ANQGSEA. V lost 4 bases, J lost 4 bases, and 13 bases lay in between. The CDR3 loop is CSVVRGIGTEAFF. Written as DNA, the CDR3 is TGCAGCGTTGTCCGGGGAATCGGCACTGAAGCTTTCTTT.

The chain recombines TRBV30 with TRBJ2-7, with no clear D. The V end was cut by 3 bases, the J end by 2 bases, with 11 bases between. In germline, CDR1 is GTSNPN, CDR2 SVGIG (reference sequence). The CDR3 contains 13 residues. CDR3 sequence (DNA): TGTGCCTGGAGGCGGCCCCCTACCTACGAGCAGTACTTC. Translation: CAWRRPPTYEQYF.

The J gene is TRBJ2-1, the V gene TRBV29-1; D is possibly TRBD1 or TRBD2 (6 bases each). CDR1 and CDR2 (germline): SQVTM, ANQGSEA. The CDR3 spans 11 residues. In DNA, the CDR3 is TGCAGTCCTGCGTGGGGGGCTAGGCAGTTCTTC. Translated: CSPAWGARQFF.

The chain carries TRBV21-1 and TRBJ2-7; no DNA check was done on the table's D call, TRBD1. TRBV21-1 corresponds to a pseudogene. The CDR3 has 15 residues. The CDR3 DNA reads TGTGCCAGCAGCAAAGGTCGGGGGACAGAGTACGAGCAGTACTTC. This sequence encodes CASSKGRGTEYEQYF.

This clonotype was counted between two and nine times. The V and J genes are TRBV4-2 and TRBJ2-7, with D hard to call. Germline CDR1 reads LGHNA; CDR2 reads YNFKEQ. The CDR3 runs to 15 residues. The germline V and J ends were trimmed by 4 bases and 4 bases, with 17 bases remaining between them. The CDR3 DNA follows: TGTGCCAGCAGCCCTTTCGAAGGGCCCGGGTACGAGCAGTACTTC. Its translation: CASSPFEGPGYEQYF.

The DNA for the CDR3 is TGTGCCAGCAGTGAAGCGCTCCTGGGCAGGGGAGCCGGGATTGCAACTAATGAAAAACTGTTTTTT. It yields the protein CASSEALLGRGAGIATNEKLFF. The genes are TRBV6-1 and TRBJ1-4, with a possible D match to TRBD1 (6 bases). Germline V gene lookup returns CDR1 MNHNS and CDR2 SASEGT. V lost 0 bases and J lost 0, with 26 bases in between. The CDR3 has 22 residues.

This clonotype was counted between two and nine times. The chain is built from TRBV20-1 and TRBJ1-3; tentatively, D is TRBD1 (5 bases). V was pared by 0 bases and J by 0 bases, with 15 bases between. Germline loops: CDR1 DFQATT, CDR2 SNEGSKA (reference sequence). The length of the CDR3 is 17 residues. This chain's CDR3 is CSARDREGTYSGNTIYF. The CDR3 DNA follows: TGCAGTGCTAGAGATCGGGAGGGGACTTACTCTGGAAACACCATATATTTT.

A few counts support this clonotype. This chain joins TRBV12-3 or TRBV12-4 and TRBJ1-1; D unclear. The CDR3 is 12 amino acids. Trimming took off 6 bases at V and 5 bases at J, with 10 bases between the two ends. The CDR3 DNA reads TGTGCCAGCAGACCCGGTGGGACTGAAGCTTTCTTT. Its protein is CASRPGGTEAFF.

The sample holds many counts of this clonotype. The J gene is TRBJ1-3, the V gene TRBV20-1; weak D call: TRBD1 (5 bases). CDR3 length: 13 residues. CDR1 is DFQATT and CDR2 is SNEGSKA in the germline V gene (reference sequence). With 3 bases removed from V and 2 bases from J, the gap between germline ends came to 8 bases. The CDR3 bases are TGCAGTGCTAGCACAGGCCCTGGAAACACCATATATTTT. Translated: CSASTGPGNTIYF.

This clonotype was seen ten or more times. The chain combines TRBV16 with TRBJ1-2; D is unclear. This CDR3 spans 11 amino acids. V lost 0 bases and J 7 bases, leaving 3 bases between the germline ends. Germline V gene data show CDR1 as KGHSY and CDR2 as FQNENV. CDR3 nucleotides: TGTGCCAGCAGCCAATCCCGTGGCTACACCTTC. Its translation is CASSQSRGYTF. Full variable domain (remainder filled in from reference TRBV16 and TRBJ1-2): GEEVAQTPKHLVRGEGQKAKLYCAPIKGHSYVFWYQQVLKNEFKFLISFQNENVFDETGMPKERFSAKCLPNSPCSLEIQATKLEDSAVYFCASSQSRGYTFGSGTRLTVV.

This clonotype was detected many times. V is TRBV20-1 and J is TRBJ2-7; D is undetermined. Germline V gives CDR1 DFQATT, CDR2 SNEGSKA (reference sequence). The CDR3 runs to 16 residues. V was trimmed by 0 bases and J by 7 bases, leaving 22 bases between them. Here the CDR3 DNA reads TGCAGTGCTAGAGATTTTTTACAAGCCCCCTCCTGGGAGCAGTACTTC. Its protein is CSARDFLQAPSWEQYF.

The rearrangement links TRBV28 to TRBJ1-2; D is undetermined. Per germline, CDR1 MDHEN and CDR2 SYDVKM. The CDR3 is made up of 16 amino acids. V lost 0 bases and J 2 bases, leaving 13 bases between the germline ends. CDR3 bases: TGTGCCAGCAGTTTATGGAGACGGGAGGAAAACTATGGCTACACCTTC. It is translated as CASSLWRREENYGYTF.

The CDR3 sequence: CSARQAGGRTDTQYF. In DNA form, the CDR3 reads TGCAGTGCCAGACAAGCGGGAGGGCGGACAGATACGCAGTATTTT. The V gene is TRBV20-1, the J gene TRBJ2-3, with 10 bases aligning to TRBD2. The CDR3 totals 15 residues. V lost 6 bases to trimming and J lost 3 bases; unmatched junction nucleotides: 9. The germline V gene has CDR1 DFQATT and CDR2 SNEGSKA (reference sequence).

This clonotype was recorded a few times. The chain recombines TRBV6-2 or TRBV6-3 with TRBJ2-5; D remains unclear. The germline gives CDR1 MNHEY, CDR2 SVGEGT. Trimming shortened V by 6 bases and J by 7 bases, and 24 bases separated the two germline ends. This CDR3 is 16 amino acids long. The CDR3 coding sequence is TGTGCCAGCAGCTACACGCCCCCCACGGCCTTCGGGACCCAGTACTTC. This codes for CASSYTPPTAFGTQYF.

At least ten counts were recorded for this clonotype. The chain carries TRBV18 and TRBJ2-7; unclear D gene. This CDR3 contains 13 residues. The V end lost 3 bases, the J end lost 7 bases, and 13 bases lay between the germline ends. Germline V gene data show CDR1 as KGHSH and CDR2 as LQKENI. The CDR3 DNA reads TGTGCCAGCTCACCGGGGAATTCCTGGGAGCAGTACTTC. Translating gives CASSPGNSWEQYF. The whole variable domain, remainder taken from reference TRBV18 and TRBJ2-7, is NAGVMQNPRHLVRRRGQEARLRCSPMKGHSHVYWYRQLPEEGLKFMVYLQKENIIDESGMPKERFSAEFPKEGPSILRIQQVVRGDSAAYFCASSPGNSWEQYFGPGTRLTVT.